This T cell receptor (beta chain) was sequenced for a study of regulatory T cells in long-lasting Graves disease. Study-level findings and limits: Persistent patients shared about 3,000 public clonotypes among themselves. Newly diagnosed patients shared fewer, at about a thousand.

Building the TCR beta libraries relied on iRepertoire HTBI primers, and CDR3 regions underwent Arm-PCR. TCRdb reprocessed the multiplex PCR reads via MiXCR and lists one record per CDR3 protein. The sample holds roughly 300,000 distinct CDR3 sequences, more than 20% seen once. About this clonotype itself: The antigen is unknown.

The sample's time point: persistent/refractory GD, antithyroid drugs over 5 years with positive TRAb. PBMC RNA served as the TCR library source. Patients were enrolled at an endocrinology department in Xi'an, China. The material was peripheral blood mononuclear cells (PBMCs), obtained when the disease was refractory, from a patient treated with antithyroid drugs. The clonotype originates from a female donor with Graves disease.

Here the CDR3 DNA reads TGTGCCAGCAGCCGGGTCCTCACCTACGAGCAGTACTTC. Amino acids: CASSRVLTYEQYF. This chain connects TRBV11-2 to TRBJ2-7; D remains ambiguous. CDR3 length: 13 amino acids. V dropped 5 bases and J dropped 2 bases, with 10 bases sitting between them. The V gene's germline CDR1 is SGHAT and CDR2 FQNNGV.